This T cell receptor beta chain derives from a study of vaccination effects on CD4 cells after COVID-19. TCRdb's copy holds only in-frame clones and misses some; the assay was immunoSEQ multiplex PCR. This table holds about 47,000 clones, about 70% found once. General observations from the study: Small numbers of convalescent patients limited the study. It also lacked early post-infection timepoints.

This clone has more than one count but fewer than ten. Its cognate antigen is unknown. The CDR3 length is 13 residues. CDR1 is SGHDT and CDR2 is YYEEEE in the germline V gene. V lost 1 base to trimming and J lost 5 bases, with 9 bases between them. Subsequent to roughly 10 days of culture, CD4+ T cells were isolated. The cohort was immunized with two doses of either the BNT162b2 or mRNA-1273 vaccine. The study found no prior SARS-CoV-2 infection in the vaccine recipients, who tested negative for nucleocapsid antibodies. The receptor was isolated from a human donor who received a COVID-19 vaccine. The sequencing here drew on CD4+ T cells from PBMCs cultured without peptide, taken after COVID-19 vaccination. This chain connects TRBV5-6 to TRBJ2-5; D not certain. The CDR3 nucleotides are TGTGCCAGCAGCTTGACCCGTAGGGAGACCCAGTACTTC. This codes for CASSLTRRETQYF. Combining the CDR3 with reference TRBV5-6 and TRBJ2-5 gives the whole variable domain DAGVTQSPTHLIKTRGQQVTLRCSPKSGHDTVSWYQQALGQGPQFIFQYYEEEERQRGNFPDRFSGHQFPNYSSELNVNALLLGDSALYLCASSLTRRETQYFGPGTRLLVL.